One and the same sample provided the 21 T cell receptor beta chains below, sequenced in a study of blood T cell repertoires in COVID-19 (dated by TCRdb to 2018 to 2020). Library construction relied on the immunoSEQ multiplex PCR assay. Held by TCRdb, this immuneACCESS table contains in-frame sequences only and omits some clones. Under half of the omission traces to an unresolved V gene where checked; the cause of the rest is unknown. The table for this sample lists about 240,000 clones; 83% of them were counted only once. The top ten constitute approximately 3.8% of the sample. Source material: PBMCs or T cells enriched from blood (not recorded which). These receptors came from a woman between 35 and 50 years old who had been exposed to COVID-19.

The chain carries TRBV2 and TRBJ1-1; the D gene is possibly TRBD1 (5 bases). Germline V gives CDR1 SNHLY, CDR2 FYNNEI. The CDR3 is 13 amino acids. V lost 7 bases and J lost 2, with 11 bases in between. The CDR3 is CASTGERNTEAFF. The CDR3 bases are TGTGCCAGCACGGGGGAGAGAAACACTGAAGCTTTCTTT.

The chain recombines TRBV7-2 with TRBJ2-5, with D perhaps matching TRBD1 (6 bases). Germline CDR1 and CDR2: SGHTA and FQGNSA. Trimming took off 5 bases at V and 1 base at J, with 11 bases between the two ends. The length of the CDR3 is 14 residues. The CDR3 DNA reads TGTGCCAGCAGCACCTGGGACACCCAAGAGACCCAGTACTTC. It is translated as CASSTWDTQETQYF.

The chain carries TRBV28 and TRBJ2-3; D remains unclear. V was cut by 3 bases and J by 2 bases, with 12 bases left in between. The germline V gene encodes CDR1 MDHEN and CDR2 SYDVKM. The CDR3 covers 15 residues. The CDR3 is CASSFDKYLTDTQYF. The CDR3 nucleotides read TGTGCCAGCAGTTTCGACAAATACCTCACAGATACGCAGTATTTT.

The J gene is TRBJ1-3, the V gene TRBV12-3 or TRBV12-4; D perhaps matches TRBD1 (5 bases). V was cut by 6 bases and J by 4 bases, with 7 bases left in between. This CDR3 comprises 12 residues. The CDR3 DNA reads TGTGCCAGCAGCCGGACAGGAAACACCATATATTTT. This codes for CASSRTGNTIYF.

The V call is TRBV6-5, the J call TRBJ1-3; no clear D. Germline lookup yields CDR1 MNHEY and CDR2 SVGAGI. The CDR3 consists of 14 residues. V was pared by 8 bases and J by 5 bases, with 16 bases between. The CDR3 nucleotides are TGTGCCAGCGTTCAATTTGGGCCTCGAAACACCATATATTTT. Protein: CASVQFGPRNTIYF.

The sample holds one count of this clone. The chain uses TRBV9 and TRBJ2-5; no firm D call. Germline lookup yields CDR1 SGDLS and CDR2 YYNGEE. The germline V and J ends were trimmed by 0 bases and 3 bases, with 9 bases remaining between them. The CDR3 length is 14 residues. The CDR3 is CASSVGQRKETQYF. DNA for the CDR3: TGTGCCAGCAGCGTAGGGCAGCGCAAAGAGACCCAGTACTTC.

The rearrangement uses TRBV9 and TRBJ1-5; D possibly corresponds to TRBD1 (5 bases). Germline V lookup: CDR1 SGDLS, CDR2 YYNGEE. The CDR3 length is 15 residues. V gave up 1 base and J gave up 6 bases, with 14 bases separating them. The CDR3 here is CASSVSAGRGQPQHF. The CDR3 DNA reads as TGTGCCAGCAGCGTATCGGCGGGACGAGGTCAGCCCCAGCATTTT.

The CDR3 spells CASGLGQGASQPQHF. In DNA form, the CDR3 reads TGTGCTAGTGGTTTGGGACAGGGGGCGAGTCAGCCCCAGCATTTT. This chain joins TRBV12-5 and TRBJ1-5; 10 bases are shared with TRBD1. In germline, CDR1 is LGHNT, CDR2 FRNRAP. J gave up 6 bases and V 1 base, and 3 bases lay outside the gene matches. The CDR3 runs to 15 residues.

This chain joins TRBV19 and TRBJ1-2; TRBD1 matches at 8 bases. The CDR3 sequence is 15 residues long. The germline V gene encodes CDR1 LNHDA and CDR2 SQIVND (reference sequence). V was pared by 7 bases and J by 8 bases, with 15 bases of the junction left unmatched. CDR3 in DNA: TGTGCCAGTACTCCTTCGTTGCCAGGGGGCTTCGGCTACACCTTC. This codes for CASTPSLPGGFGYTF. Full variable domain (remainder filled in from reference TRBV19 and TRBJ1-2): DGGITQSPKYLFRKEGQNVTLSCEQNLNHDAMYWYRQDPGQGLRLIYYSQIVNDFQKGDIAEGYSVSREKKESFPLTVTSAQKNPTAFYLCASTPSLPGGFGYTFGSGTRLTVV.

This chain joins TRBV3-1 (or the pseudogene TRBV3-2) and TRBJ1-1; 10 bases match TRBD1. Losses at the gene ends were 2 bases for V and 1 base for J; bases not matched to a gene: 10. Germline CDR1 reads LGHDT; CDR2 reads YNNKEL (reference sequence). The CDR3 consists of 18 residues. CDR3 sequence reads: CASSQLPGQGLGNTEAFF. DNA for the CDR3: TGTGCCAGCAGCCAACTCCCGGGACAGGGGCTCGGGAACACTGAAGCTTTCTTT.

The chain employs TRBV7-9 and TRBJ2-2; possibly TRBD1 for D (5 bases). V was cut by 4 bases and J by 4 bases, with 16 bases left in between. From germline, CDR1 is SEHNR and CDR2 FQNEAQ (reference sequence). The CDR3 loop spans 16 amino acids. The CDR3 DNA reads as TGTGCCAGCAGCTACCCCAGGGCGTCAGGCACCGGGGAGCTGTTTTTT. This sequence encodes CASSYPRASGTGELFF. Combining the CDR3 with reference TRBV7-9 and TRBJ2-2 gives the whole variable domain DTGVSQNPRHKITKRGQNVTFRCDPISEHNRLYWYRQTLGQGPEFLTYFQNEAQLEKSRLLSDRFSAERPKGSFSTLEIQRTEQGDSAMYLCASSYPRASGTGELFFGEGSRLTVL.

The chain is built from TRBV7-9 and TRBJ1-4, with D maybe TRBD1 (5 bases). Germline lookup yields CDR1 SEHNR and CDR2 FQNEAQ (reference sequence). This CDR3 region has 14 residues. Trimming pared 5 bases from V and 8 bases from J, leaving 15 bases between. CDR3: CASSQTGLGEKLFF. The CDR3 coding sequence is TGTGCCAGCAGCCAGACGGGACTAGGGGAAAAACTGTTTTTT.

In DNA, the CDR3 is TGTGCCAGCAGCTCACGGACAGATACTACGGGATATGGCTACACCTTC. Amino acids: CASSSRTDTTGYGYTF. The chain joins TRBV7-6 to TRBJ1-2; D perhaps matches TRBD1 (6 bases). Germline loops: CDR1 SGHVS, CDR2 FNYEAQ. V was trimmed by 4 bases and J by 5 bases, leaving 20 bases between them. This CDR3 comprises 16 residues.

The rearrangement links TRBV25-1 to TRBJ1-6; D remains unclear. With 4 bases removed from V and 10 bases from J, the gap between germline ends came to 11 bases. This CDR3 region has 13 residues. CDR1 MGHDK and CDR2 SYGVNS come from the germline V gene. CDR3 sequence reads: CASSAGSGSPLHF. The CDR3 coding sequence is TGTGCCAGCAGTGCGGGGTCGGGCTCACCCCTCCACTTT.

The rearrangement links TRBV28 to TRBJ1-2, with 7 bases that match TRBD1. The CDR3 consists of 14 residues. Trimming cost V 8 bases and J 2 bases; bases outside gene matches: 8. Germline V gene lookup returns CDR1 MDHEN and CDR2 SYDVKM. In nucleotides, the CDR3 is TGTGCCAGCGGGACCTGGGGACAGAACTATGGCTACACCTTC. This encodes CASGTWGQNYGYTF.

In its sample, this clone was seen once. This chain's CDR3 is CASSYSRGGNTEAFF. The CDR3 DNA is TGTGCCAGCAGTTACTCTCGGGGTGGGAACACTGAAGCTTTCTTT. The chain recombines TRBV6-5 with TRBJ1-1; D is unclear. The CDR3 spans 15 residues. Deletions cut 0 bases from V and 1 base from J, with 9 bases between. Germline CDR1 reads MNHEY; CDR2 reads SVGAGI.

The chain couples TRBV9 to TRBJ1-6; D possibly corresponds to TRBD1 (6 bases). This CDR3 spans 16 amino acids. Germline assignment: CDR1 SGDLS and CDR2 YYNGEE. The germline V and J ends were trimmed by 5 bases and 0 bases, with 12 bases remaining between them. The CDR3 coding sequence is TGTGCCAGCAGTGGGGGCCGGGGCTCCTATAATTCACCCCTCCACTTT. It specifies CASSGGRGSYNSPLHF.

The gene calls are TRBV3-1 (or the pseudogene TRBV3-2) and TRBJ1-3; D possibly corresponds to TRBD1 (5 bases). Trimming shortened V by 4 bases and J by 3 bases, and 10 bases separated the two germline ends. The CDR3 contains 14 residues. The germline gives CDR1 LGHDT, CDR2 YNNKEL (reference sequence). CDR3 coding DNA: TGTGCCAGCAGCCCTGAAGGGGTTGGAAACACCATATATTTT. Protein product: CASSPEGVGNTIYF.

The chain couples TRBV9 to TRBJ1-5; 9 bases are shared with TRBD1. Losses at the gene ends were 3 bases for V and 7 bases for J; bases not matched to a gene: 5. Germline V lookup: CDR1 SGDLS, CDR2 YYNGEE. This CDR3 is built from 14 residues. Here the CDR3 DNA reads TGTGCCAGCAGCGGGGGGACAGGGAAGCAGCCCCAGCATTTT. Its translation is CASSGGTGKQPQHF.

V gene TRBV6-5 combines with J gene TRBJ2-2; maybe TRBD2 (6 bases). Per the germline V gene, CDR1 is MNHEY and CDR2 is SVGAGI. This CDR3 is 14 amino acids long. With 6 bases removed from V and 5 bases from J, the gap between germline ends came to 13 bases. The CDR3 region has the DNA TGTGCCAGCAGCCCGGGACTTCCTACCGGGGAGCTGTTTTTT. Encoded protein: CASSPGLPTGELFF.

The chain combines TRBV2 with TRBJ1-6; 11 bases map to TRBD1. Germline V gene data show CDR1 as SNHLY and CDR2 as FYNNEI. The ends lost 6 bases at V and 7 bases at J; junction bases unmatched: 11. This CDR3 spans 17 amino acids. CDR3 region: CASSLSGTGGPNSPLHF. As DNA, the CDR3 is TGTGCCAGCAGCCTCTCCGGGACAGGGGGTCCCAATTCACCCCTCCACTTT.